The next 22 T cell receptor beta chains were all read from a single sample in a study of T cell responses to AZD1222 COVID-19 vaccine. Repertoires were generated with immunoSEQ multiplex PCR, while TCRdb's copy carries only in-frame clones and drops some. Here the sample spans some 150,000 clones, around 90% being singletons. Sequenced material: peripheral blood, taken on day 0 of AZD1222 vaccination. These receptor sequences come from an adult in good health.

The chain carries TRBV9 and TRBJ2-7; 8 nucleotides align to TRBD2. This CDR3 comprises 15 residues. V shed 0 bases, J shed 3 bases, and the junction held 5 bases outside the gene matches. The germline V gene encodes CDR1 SGDLS and CDR2 YYNGEE. The CDR3 region has the DNA TGTGCCAGCAGCGTAGAGGCGGGAGGCAGCTACGAGCAGTACTTC. As protein: CASSVEAGGSYEQYF. Complete variable domain (other parts from reference TRBV9 and TRBJ2-7): DSGVTQTPKHLITATGQRVTLRCSPRSGDLSVYWYQQSLDQGLQFLIQYYNGEERAKGNILERFSAQQFPDLHSELNLSSLELGDSALYFCASSVEAGGSYEQYFGPGTRLTVT.

The genes are TRBV18 and TRBJ1-1, with D hard to call. This CDR3 contains 17 residues. Germline loops: CDR1 KGHSH, CDR2 LQKENI. V lost 2 bases and J lost 0, with 16 bases in between. The CDR3 nucleotides read TGTGCCAGCTCACCATCCGCCGAAGGGTTTATGAACACTGAAGCTTTCTTT. Encoded protein: CASSPSAEGFMNTEAFF.

The V and J genes are TRBV2 and TRBJ2-7; 9 bases are shared with TRBD1. CDR1 is SNHLY and CDR2 is FYNNEI in the germline V gene. The CDR3 runs to 14 residues. After removal of 8 bases from V and 3 bases from J, the junction contained 8 bases not matched to a gene. The CDR3 nucleotides read TGTGCCAGCTATCCCGGACAGGGGAGCTACGAGCAGTACTTC. Translation gives CASYPGQGSYEQYF.

The J gene is TRBJ2-6, the V gene TRBV15, with 9 bases lining up with TRBD1. V trimming: 4 bases; J trimming: 1 base; junction bases outside the gene matches: 8. The CDR3 loop spans 18 amino acids. Germline V CDR1 and CDR2: LNHNV, YYDKDF (reference sequence). CDR3 residues: CATSTGQGFPSGANVLTF. The DNA for the CDR3 is TGTGCCACCAGCACAGGACAGGGGTTCCCTTCTGGGGCCAACGTCCTGACTTTC.

The rearrangement joins TRBV19 to TRBJ1-2, with D perhaps TRBD1 (5 bases). Germline V gives CDR1 LNHDA, CDR2 SQIVND (reference sequence). The length of the CDR3 is 12 residues. Deletions cut 4 bases from V and 9 bases from J, with 12 bases between. In nucleotides, the CDR3 is TGTGCCAGTAGTAATCAGGGATGGAGCTACACCTTC. It translates to CASSNQGWSYTF.

CDR3 nucleotides: TGTGCCAGCAGTTGGAATGGGGGGCTTACGCAGTATTTT. It translates to CASSWNGGLTQYF. V is TRBV6-2 or TRBV6-3 and J is TRBJ2-3; D might be TRBD1 or TRBD2, each matching 6 bases. This CDR3 spans 13 amino acids. The germline V and J ends were trimmed by 4 bases and 8 bases, with 13 bases remaining between them. Germline CDR1 is MNHEY and CDR2 is SVGEGT.

This clone was picked up a small number of times. V and J are TRBV3-1 (or the pseudogene TRBV3-2) and TRBJ1-1; tentatively, D is TRBD1 (5 bases). From germline, CDR1 is LGHDT and CDR2 YNNKEL (reference sequence). V dropped 1 base and J dropped 1 base, with 13 bases sitting between them. The CDR3 extends over 16 amino acids. The CDR3 loop reads CASSQGQGRWNTEAFF. The CDR3, as DNA: TGTGCCAGCAGCCAAGGTCAGGGTAGATGGAACACTGAAGCTTTCTTT.

This rearrangement joins TRBV4-1 to TRBJ2-7, with TRBD2 matching over 8 bases. Germline V gives CDR1 MGHRA, CDR2 YSYEKL. V shed 1 base, J shed 2 bases, and the junction held 4 bases outside the gene matches. CDR3 size: 15 residues. The CDR3 DNA reads TGCGCCAGCAGCCAAGCAGCGGGAGATACCTACGAGCAGTACTTC. Translated, it gives CASSQAAGDTYEQYF.

This clone has a single count. The gene calls are TRBV6-1 and TRBJ2-7; tentatively, D is TRBD1 (6 bases). Germline V gives CDR1 MNHNS, CDR2 SASEGT. The CDR3 runs to 16 residues. With 0 bases removed from V and 3 bases from J, the gap between germline ends came to 15 bases. This CDR3 reads CASSEASPQGGYEQYF. The CDR3, as DNA: TGTGCCAGCAGTGAAGCTAGCCCACAAGGGGGCTACGAGCAGTACTTC.

This clone has just one count. This chain links TRBV4-2 with TRBJ2-1; 10 nucleotides line up with TRBD2. The V gene's germline CDR1 is LGHNA and CDR2 YNFKEQ. V lost 3 bases, J lost 2 bases, and 7 bases stayed unmatched. The CDR3 has 17 amino acids. The CDR3 DNA reads TGTGCCAGCAGCCACTATCTCAGCGGGAGGGCCTACAATGAGCAGTTCTTC. As protein: CASSHYLSGRAYNEQFF.

The chain couples TRBV3-1 (or the pseudogene TRBV3-2) to TRBJ2-7; D not resolved. This CDR3 comprises 13 residues. Germline V gives CDR1 LGHDT, CDR2 YNNKEL (reference sequence). V was cut by 0 bases and J by 6 bases, with 9 bases left in between. The CDR3 loop is CASSQEPRSEQYF. The CDR3 nucleotides read TGTGCCAGCAGCCAAGAGCCGAGGAGCGAGCAGTACTTC.

With respect to this clone: Different DNA sequences within this sample yield the same CDR3. This chain uses TRBV29-1 with TRBJ1-2; D gene unclear. Trimming removed 5 bases at V and 0 bases at J, with 10 bases between. The CDR3 length is 13 residues. Germline V CDR1 and CDR2: SQVTM, ANQGSEA. This CDR3 is CSVLGETNYGYTF. CDR3 nucleotide sequence: TGCAGCGTTCTAGGTGAGACTAACTATGGCTACACCTTC.

The gene calls are TRBV4-1 and TRBJ1-3, with TRBD1 as a possible D gene (6 bases). In germline, CDR1 is MGHRA, CDR2 YSYEKL. The CDR3 is made up of 17 amino acids. Trimming cost V 1 base and J 0 bases, with 13 bases left between them. DNA for the CDR3: TGCGCCAGCAGCCAAGTACAGGGACCGCACTCTGGAAACACCATATATTTT. Its protein product is CASSQVQGPHSGNTIYF.

This clone has only one observation. The chain has TRBV7-3 and TRBJ2-6; D uncertain. Trimming removed 2 bases at V and 2 bases at J, with 7 bases between. The CDR3 is 15 residues long. CDR1 SGHTA and CDR2 FQGTGA come from the germline V gene. CDR3 nucleotides: TGTGCCAGCAGCTTAGATGTAACTGGGGCCAACGTCCTGACTTTC. Protein product: CASSLDVTGANVLTF. The whole variable domain, filled in from reference TRBV7-3 and TRBJ2-6, reads GAGVSQTPSNKVTEKGKYVELRCDPISGHTALYWYRQSLGQGPEFLIYFQGTGAADDSGLPNDRFFAVRPEGSVSTLKIQRTERGDSAVYLCASSLDVTGANVLTFGAGSRLTVL.

The table lists this clone with a few counts. The chain is built from TRBV5-1 and TRBJ1-1; the D is unclear. V was shortened by 5 bases and J by 0 bases, with 8 bases between the two germline ends. Germline V gives CDR1 SGHRS, CDR2 YFSETQ. The CDR3 covers 13 residues. CDR3 protein: CASRGQMNTEAFF. As DNA, the CDR3 is TGCGCCAGCAGGGGCCAGATGAACACTGAAGCTTTCTTT.

The gene calls are TRBV6-5 and TRBJ2-7; 10 bases line up with TRBD1. Germline CDR1 and CDR2: MNHEY and SVGAGI. The CDR3 covers 12 residues. With V trimmed by 5 bases and J by 9 bases, 4 bases remained unmatched. The CDR3 DNA is TGTGCCAGCAGTAACCGGGACAGGGGGCAGTACTTC. Residues: CASSNRDRGQYF.

The CDR3 DNA is TGTGCCAGTAGTTACTCACCGGCCGATTTCGGCAATGAGCAGTTCTTC. This encodes CASSYSPADFGNEQFF. This chain uses TRBV19 with TRBJ2-1; no firm D call. The CDR3 contains 16 residues. CDR1 is LNHDA, CDR2 SQIVND, per germline (reference sequence). V shed 5 bases and J shed 6 bases, with 20 bases lying between them.

This clone was seen only a few times. The chain recombines TRBV10-3 with TRBJ2-7, with 9 nucleotides matching TRBD1. The CDR3 is made up of 14 amino acids. Germline V CDR1 and CDR2: ENHRY, SYGVKD. The V and J ends lost 6 bases and 3 bases, in that order; junction bases with no gene match: 6. The CDR3 loop reads CAIRLDRGGYEQYF. The CDR3, as DNA: TGTGCCATCAGACTCGACAGGGGGGGCTACGAGCAGTACTTC.

The chain combines TRBV19 with TRBJ1-2; D perhaps matches TRBD1 (6 bases). In germline, CDR1 is LNHDA, CDR2 SQIVND (reference sequence). V was pared by 6 bases and J by 4 bases, with 9 bases between. The CDR3 length is 12 residues. CDR3 sequence: CASRDSPYGYTF. The DNA of the CDR3 is TGTGCCAGTAGGGACAGCCCCTATGGCTACACCTTC.

The chain uses TRBV4-3 and TRBJ2-7, with 12 bases matching TRBD1. Germline CDR1 LGHNA, CDR2 YSLEER. V dropped 4 bases and J dropped 2; count of bases not matched to a gene: 6. The CDR3 sequence is 16 residues long. The CDR3 spells CASSRHGTGGTYEQYF. CDR3 sequence (DNA): TGCGCCAGCAGCCGTCACGGGACAGGGGGCACCTACGAGCAGTACTTC.

The chain combines TRBV18 with TRBJ1-3, with 7 positions matching TRBD1. With 2 bases clipped from V and 2 bases from J, the junction kept 3 bases outside the gene matches. This CDR3 has 15 amino acids. Per the germline V gene, CDR1 is KGHSH and CDR2 is LQKENI. CDR3 protein: CASSPGTEAGNTIYF. The CDR3 coding sequence is TGTGCCAGCTCACCAGGGACAGAAGCTGGAAACACCATATATTTT. The full variable domain, its missing parts supplied by reference TRBV18 and TRBJ1-3, is NAGVMQNPRHLVRRRGQEARLRCSPMKGHSHVYWYRQLPEEGLKFMVYLQKENIIDESGMPKERFSAEFPKEGPSILRIQQVVRGDSAAYFCASSPGTEAGNTIYFGEGSWLTVV.

This chain uses TRBV7-6 with TRBJ2-7; D is perhaps TRBD1 or TRBD2 (5 bases each). V lost 3 bases and J lost 0, with 15 bases in between. Germline CDR1 is SGHVS and CDR2 is FNYEAQ. The CDR3 is 16 residues long. The chain's CDR3 is CASSFRRGPSSYEQYF. The CDR3 DNA reads TGTGCCAGCAGCTTTAGACGGGGACCGAGCTCCTACGAGCAGTACTTC.